This entry lists 26 T cell receptor beta chains sequenced from one sample in a study of T cell responses to AZD1222 COVID-19 vaccine. Method: immunoSEQ multiplex PCR; TCRdb's copy keeps in-frame clones and lacks some. The table shows 95,000 to 150,000 clones, with more than 85% occurring only once. The sequencing used peripheral blood, collected on day 0 of AZD1222 vaccination. The receptor source for this set is an adult in good health.

CDR3 sequence reads: CATSSLDSPSFNEKLFF. The CDR3 coding sequence is TGTGCCACCAGCAGTCTCGACAGCCCGAGTTTTAATGAAAAACTGTTTTTT. The chain joins TRBV15 to TRBJ1-4, with D perhaps matching TRBD1 (5 bases). The V and J ends lost 3 bases and 4 bases respectively, with 18 bases between them. Germline V gives CDR1 LNHNV, CDR2 YYDKDF (reference sequence). The CDR3 runs to 17 residues.

A single count supports this clone. V usage is TRBV6-5 and J usage is TRBJ2-7, with D possibly TRBD1 on 5 matching bases. The CDR3 runs to 14 residues. V dropped 6 bases and J dropped 7 bases, with 19 bases sitting between them. Germline assignment: CDR1 MNHEY and CDR2 SVGAGI. The CDR3 loop reads CASSLGTGFGEQYF. The CDR3 nucleotides read TGTGCCAGCAGCTTGGGAACAGGTTTCGGAGAGCAGTACTTC.

This clone has just one count. This chain uses TRBV6-5 with TRBJ1-1, with unresolved D. The CDR3 consists of 13 residues. The V gene lost 5 bases and the J gene lost 4 bases, with 11 bases spanning the gap. Germline assignment: CDR1 MNHEY and CDR2 SVGAGI. CDR3 protein: CASSQTDFTEAFF. In DNA, the CDR3 is TGTGCCAGCAGTCAGACTGACTTCACTGAAGCTTTCTTT.

The V call is TRBV5-6, the J call TRBJ2-2; D possibly corresponds to TRBD1 (5 bases). The germline V and J ends were trimmed by 5 bases and 5 bases, with 10 bases remaining between them. In germline, CDR1 is SGHDT, CDR2 YYEEEE. This CDR3 has 13 amino acids. The CDR3 is CASSPAGTGELFF. CDR3 DNA: TGTGCCAGCAGTCCGGCAGGGACCGGGGAGCTGTTTTTT.

The genes are TRBV28 and TRBJ2-7, with D possibly matching TRBD1 (6 bases). The CDR3 length is 14 residues. Deletions cut 6 bases from V and 1 base from J, with 13 bases between. The germline gives CDR1 MDHEN, CDR2 SYDVKM. The CDR3 here is CASRSPGVSYEQYF. CDR3 nucleotides: TGTGCCAGCAGATCTCCAGGGGTATCCTACGAGCAGTACTTC.

This clone was counted a single time. The chain recombines TRBV19 with TRBJ2-3; D is undetermined. CDR1 is LNHDA, CDR2 SQIVND, per germline (reference sequence). The V end lost 6 bases, the J end lost 6 bases, and 13 bases lay between the germline ends. This CDR3 contains 13 residues. CDR3 region: CASSWPDADTQYF. The CDR3 DNA reads TGTGCCAGTAGCTGGCCAGACGCGGATACGCAGTATTTT.

This clone was seen a handful of times. This sequence joins TRBV7-6 and TRBJ1-1; perhaps TRBD1 as D (6 bases). The CDR3 consists of 15 residues. Looked up from germline, CDR1 is SGHVS and CDR2 is FNYEAQ. Trimming took off 4 bases at V and 4 bases at J, with 16 bases between the two ends. CDR3 in DNA: TGTGCCAGCAGCTCCGGAGGGGGGCTTGGCACTGAAGCTTTCTTT. It codes for CASSSGGGLGTEAFF.

Points on this clone: An end of the junction differs from the germline gene, which may be a read error. The chain recombines TRBV5-8 with TRBJ1-6; the match to TRBD1 covers 9 bases. The CDR3 sequence is 14 residues long. The germline gives CDR1 SGHTS, CDR2 YDEGEE. DNA of the CDR3: TGTGCCAGCAGCGACCGGGACAGGGTGTCCTCGGAGTCCTTT. This encodes CASSDRDRVSSESF.

The J gene is TRBJ1-2, the V gene TRBV6-4, with D unresolved. Per germline, CDR1 MRHNA and CDR2 SNTAGT. The CDR3 is made up of 15 amino acids. The V and J ends lost 2 bases and 3 bases respectively, with 13 bases between them. The CDR3 DNA is TGTGCCAGCAGTGACGTCGGGCGCCGGGACTATGGCTACACCTTC. Translating it yields CASSDVGRRDYGYTF.

The chain uses TRBV5-4 and TRBJ2-2, with 13 bases matching TRBD2. This CDR3 is built from 16 residues. Trimming removed 4 bases from V and 8 bases from J; junction bases left unmatched: 8. Germline CDR1 SGHNT, CDR2 YYREEE (reference sequence). Here the CDR3 reads CASSPGLAGASGELFF. In nucleotides, the CDR3 is TGTGCCAGCAGCCCCGGACTAGCGGGAGCATCAGGGGAGCTGTTTTTT.

The chain recombines TRBV21-1 with TRBJ2-2; TRBD1, as called in the table, went unchecked against the DNA. TRBV21-1 is a recognized pseudogene. The CDR3 sequence is 14 residues long. CDR3 DNA sequence: TGTGCCAGCAGCACCAGATCATACACCGGGGAGCTGTTTTTT. Amino acid sequence: CASSTRSYTGELFF.

The CDR3 coding sequence is TGTGCCAGCAGTCCGGGACAGGGAAACGCTAGAGCTAACTATGGCTACACCTTC. Translating it yields CASSPGQGNARANYGYTF. The chain combines TRBV6-6 with TRBJ1-2; 9 nucleotides agree with TRBD1. This CDR3 contains 18 residues. Germline V lookup: CDR1 MNHNY, CDR2 SVGAGI (reference sequence). V lost 5 bases, J lost 0 bases, and 13 bases stayed unmatched.

This chain connects TRBV29-1 to TRBJ2-3; D is undetermined. The CDR3 totals 12 residues. In germline, CDR1 is SQVTM, CDR2 ANQGSEA. The germline V and J ends were trimmed by 4 bases and 2 bases, with 7 bases remaining between them. The CDR3 is CSVGHLTDTQYF. The CDR3 nucleotides read TGCAGCGTTGGACATCTCACAGATACGCAGTATTTT.

The rearrangement uses TRBV27 and TRBJ2-1; 9 bases line up with TRBD2. The CDR3 length is 17 residues. The trim removed 2 bases at V and 2 bases at J, leaving 7 bases unmatched. Germline lookup yields CDR1 MNHEY and CDR2 SMNVEV (reference sequence). CDR3 in DNA: TGTGCCAGCAGTTTAAGGGCGGGAGGGATACCCTACAATGAGCAGTTCTTC. Translation gives CASSLRAGGIPYNEQFF.

This clone was seen only once. The chain combines TRBV6-6 with TRBJ1-1; D remains unclear. The CDR3 extends over 12 amino acids. The V gene's germline CDR1 is MNHNY and CDR2 SVGAGI (reference sequence). V lost 2 bases, J lost 3 bases, and 4 bases lay in between. The CDR3 bases are TGTGCCAGCAGTTACAGTTACACTGAAGCTTTCTTT. Amino acids: CASSYSYTEAFF.

This rearrangement joins TRBV2 to TRBJ1-3, with unresolved D. CDR1 is SNHLY and CDR2 is FYNNEI in the germline V gene. This CDR3 has 17 residues. V was trimmed by 3 bases and J by 0 bases, leaving 15 bases between them. Here the CDR3 reads CASSDRRVHHSGNTIYF. The CDR3 nucleotides read TGTGCCAGCAGTGATAGGAGGGTGCATCACTCTGGAAACACCATATATTTT.

V gene TRBV15 combines with J gene TRBJ1-2; D is perhaps TRBD1 (6 bases). Trimming removed 0 bases from V and 1 base from J, with 12 bases in between. Germline-derived CDR1 and CDR2 are LNHNV and YYDKDF (reference sequence). CDR3 length equals 16 residues. CDR3 loop: CATSRDGDNRNYGYTF. CDR3 in DNA: TGTGCCACCAGCAGAGATGGGGACAACCGTAACTATGGCTACACCTTC.

The CDR3 is CATSRGVGVDGNTIYF. The CDR3 DNA follows: TGTGCCACCAGCAGAGGGGTAGGGGTGGATGGAAACACCATATATTTT. The chain recombines TRBV15 with TRBJ1-3; D may be TRBD1 (5 bases). The CDR3 contains 16 residues. Germline values: CDR1 LNHNV, CDR2 YYDKDF (reference sequence). V lost 1 base and J 3 bases, leaving 13 bases between the germline ends.

This rearrangement joins TRBV30 to TRBJ1-1; D is perhaps TRBD1 (6 bases). Per germline, CDR1 GTSNPN and CDR2 SVGIG (reference sequence). Trimming took 5 bases from V and 6 from J, leaving 19 bases between them. The CDR3 contains 14 residues. The CDR3 region is CAWLSGTRRSEAFF. As DNA, the CDR3 is TGTGCCTGGCTATCAGGGACACGGAGGTCTGAAGCTTTCTTT.

The rearrangement links TRBV29-1 to TRBJ2-1, with 10 bases that match TRBD2. V lost 3 bases to trimming and J lost 7 bases; unmatched junction nucleotides: 6. This CDR3 has 14 residues. Germline V gene sequence: CDR1 SQVTM, CDR2 ANQGSEA. The CDR3, as DNA: TGCAGCGTTGATAGAGCGGGAGGGCGAAATGAGCAGTTCTTC. Its protein product is CSVDRAGGRNEQFF.

This clone was found a few times. The chain couples TRBV28 to TRBJ1-5; 10 bases agree with TRBD1. Germline CDR1 and CDR2: MDHEN and SYDVKM. This CDR3 region has 14 residues. V was pared by 5 bases and J by 6 bases, with 4 bases of the junction left unmatched. The CDR3 loop is CASSGDRGSQPQHF. For the CDR3, the DNA is TGTGCCAGCAGTGGGGACAGGGGCAGTCAGCCCCAGCATTTT.

V is TRBV11-2 and J is TRBJ2-1, with D maybe TRBD2 (6 bases). Germline V CDR1 and CDR2: SGHAT, FQNNGV. Trimming removed 1 base at V and 4 bases at J, with 17 bases between. CDR3 length: 17 residues. CDR3 nucleotides: TGTGCCAGCAGCTTAGGTAGTCTGGGACTGATATACAATGAGCAGTTCTTC. It yields the protein CASSLGSLGLIYNEQFF.

The chain combines TRBV18 with TRBJ1-3; maybe TRBD1 (6 bases). CDR3 length: 15 residues. Germline CDR1 KGHSH, CDR2 LQKENI. V lost 2 bases, J lost 3 bases, and 11 bases lay in between. In DNA form, the CDR3 reads TGTGCCAGCTCACCAGGCAGGGGCGGTGGAAACACCATATATTTT. Translated: CASSPGRGGGNTIYF.

Only a few counts were recorded for this clone. The chain joins TRBV5-1 to TRBJ2-7, with D perhaps matching TRBD1 or TRBD2 (6 bases each). Between the trimmed V and J ends, which lost 4 bases and 2 bases, there was a span of 16 bases. CDR1 is SGHRS, CDR2 YFSETQ, per germline. The CDR3 length is 15 residues. Written as DNA, the CDR3 is TGCGCCAGCAGCAGAGACTTGGGGGGCCCCTACGAGCAGTACTTC. Translating it yields CASSRDLGGPYEQYF.

The V and J genes are TRBV11-3 and TRBJ1-1; no firm D call. The CDR3 loop spans 15 amino acids. With 1 base removed from V and 5 bases from J, the gap between germline ends came to 14 bases. Germline V gene sequence: CDR1 SGHNT, CDR2 YENEEA. This CDR3 is CASSLGGTGETEAFF. CDR3 DNA: TGTGCCAGCAGCTTAGGCGGTACGGGAGAAACTGAAGCTTTCTTT.

This clone is a singleton in its sample. The J gene is TRBJ2-7, the V gene TRBV4-2, with 10 bases lining up with TRBD2. CDR1 LGHNA and CDR2 YNFKEQ come from the germline V gene. V shed 2 bases, J shed 5 bases, and the junction held 12 bases outside the gene matches. The CDR3 covers 17 residues. CDR3 DNA: TGTGCCAGCAGCCAAAAGGGAACTAGCGGGATCCCCCACGAGCAGTACTTC. Amino acid sequence: CASSQKGTSGIPHEQYF.